Described below is a single T cell receptor beta chain sequence and its context. These data come from a study of cytomegalovirus exposure and HLA in healthy donors. PCR involved 60 Vbeta and 13 Jbeta primers. The repertoire was sequenced with immunoSEQ multiplex PCR; TCRdb's copy has only in-frame clones and lacks some. The data hold 85,000 to 130,000 clones, with more than 65% observed a single time. The sequence was collected from a boy aged 5 to 17 in good health and CMV-seronegative. Sequenced input: PBMCs.

CDR3 DNA sequence: TGTGCCAGCAGTTTTAGCGGGCGCGGGGGCAATCAGCCCCAGCATTTT. It yields the protein CASSFSGRGGNQPQHF. This chain joins TRBV28 and TRBJ1-5; no reliable D call. Germline lookup yields CDR1 MDHEN and CDR2 SYDVKM. Trimming cost V 3 bases and J 2 bases, with 14 bases left between them. The CDR3 consists of 16 residues. The complete variable domain, with remaining parts taken from reference TRBV28 and TRBJ1-5, reads DVKVTQSSRYLVKRTGEKVFLECVQDMDHENMFWYRQDPGLGLRLIYFSYDVKMKEKGDIPEGYSVSREKKERFSLILESASTNQTSMYLCASSFSGRGGNQPQHFGDGTRLSIL.